The 20 T cell receptor beta chains presented below share a single source sample, sequenced in a study of cytomegalovirus exposure and HLA in healthy donors. The PCR was carried out with 60 Vbeta primers and 13 Jbeta primers. The data were produced by immunoSEQ multiplex PCR, yet TCRdb's version contains in-frame clones alone and is incomplete. The sample includes 90,000 to 100,000 clones, under 80% seen only once; the top ten take approximately 2%. Sequenced: PBMCs. Receptors originate from a middle-aged man in good health and CMV-seronegative.

This chain joins TRBV10-3 and TRBJ1-6; 9 bases align to TRBD1. There are 14 residues in the CDR3. The V gene's germline CDR1 is ENHRY and CDR2 SYGVKD. J was trimmed by 10 bases and V by 9 bases; bases with no gene match: 10. DNA for the CDR3: TGTGCCATAGGGACAGGGAGGGTTGGGTCACCCCTCCACTTT. It codes for CAIGTGRVGSPLHF.

V is TRBV7-8 and J is TRBJ2-7; TRBD1 aligns across 10 bases. The CDR3 is 16 residues long. Germline V gene lookup returns CDR1 SGHVS and CDR2 FQNEAQ. The junction had 9 bases not matched to a gene; V was cut back by 1 base and J by 6 bases. The CDR3 DNA reads TGTGCCAGCAGCTTAGAGGTAGTGGACAGGGGGATCGAGCAGTACTTC. Its protein product is CASSLEVVDRGIEQYF. Full variable domain (outside the CDR3, taken from reference TRBV7-8 and TRBJ2-7): GAGVSQSPRYKVAKRGQDVALRCDPISGHVSLFWYQQALGQGPEFLTYFQNEAQLDKSGLPSDRFFAERPEGSVSTLKIQRTQQEDSAVYLCASSLEVVDRGIEQYFGPGTRLTVT.

The J gene is TRBJ2-7, the V gene TRBV30; 7 bases fit TRBD1. The trim removed 2 bases at V and 6 bases at J, leaving 10 bases unmatched. Germline V gives CDR1 GTSNPN, CDR2 SVGIG (reference sequence). The CDR3 runs to 14 residues. The CDR3 sequence: CAWSLGTAKGEQYF. The DNA of the CDR3 is TGTGCCTGGAGTTTAGGGACAGCAAAGGGCGAGCAGTACTTC. Combining the CDR3 with reference TRBV30 and TRBJ2-7 gives the whole variable domain SQTIHQWPATLVQPVGSPLSLECTVEGTSNPNLYWYRQAAGRGLQLLFYSVGIGQISSEVPQNLSASRPQDRQFILSSKKLLLSDSGFYLCAWSLGTAKGEQYFGPGTRLTVT.

The chain couples TRBV6-1 to TRBJ1-5, with 7 bases lining up with TRBD1. The V and J ends lost 7 bases and 3 bases, in that order; junction bases with no gene match: 9. The CDR3 is made up of 15 amino acids. CDR1 MNHNS and CDR2 SASEGT come from the germline V gene. The chain's CDR3 is CASTIRQGPNQPQHF. For the CDR3, the DNA is TGTGCCAGCACCATCAGACAGGGACCCAATCAGCCCCAGCATTTT.

In DNA, the CDR3 is TGCGCCAGCAGGGGCGGGGTATGGTTGACTGAAGCTTTCTTT. Amino acid sequence: CASRGGVWLTEAFF. The chain links TRBV10-2 to TRBJ1-1; no clear D. Trimming took off 6 bases at V and 5 bases at J, with 16 bases between the two ends. The CDR3 has 14 residues. Germline CDR1 and CDR2: WSHSY and SAAADI.

This CDR3 reads CASSETGIVQETQYF. The CDR3 DNA reads TGTGCCAGCAGTGAAACAGGGATTGTCCAAGAGACCCAGTACTTC. J is TRBJ2-5 and V is TRBV2, with D perhaps matching TRBD1 (6 bases). V lost 2 bases to trimming and J lost 1 base, with 11 bases between them. The CDR3 covers 15 residues. Looked up from germline, CDR1 is SNHLY and CDR2 is FYNNEI.

This chain uses TRBV6-5 with TRBJ2-7, with 10 bases identical to TRBD1. In germline, CDR1 is MNHEY, CDR2 SVGAGI. The junction had 8 bases not matched to a gene; V was cut back by 6 bases and J by 3 bases. This CDR3 spans 15 amino acids. The CDR3 DNA reads TGTGCCAGCAGAATGGGACAGGGGTTTGACTACGAGCAGTACTTC. Translated, it gives CASRMGQGFDYEQYF.

V is TRBV30 and J is TRBJ1-6; D remains ambiguous. This CDR3 has 15 residues. Germline CDR1 GTSNPN, CDR2 SVGIG (reference sequence). Deletions cut 4 bases from V and 0 bases from J, with 10 bases between. CDR3 loop: CAWTKQSSYNSPLHF. In nucleotides, the CDR3 is TGTGCCTGGACCAAACAGAGCTCCTATAATTCACCCCTCCACTTT.

This chain links TRBV7-9 with TRBJ1-2; 10 nucleotides match TRBD1. Unmatched junction bases numbered 4, after V lost 5 bases and J lost 7 bases. The CDR3 contains 13 residues. CDR1 and CDR2 (germline): SEHNR, FQNEAQ (reference sequence). CDR3 residues: CASSRDRGFGYTF. Here the CDR3 DNA reads TGTGCCAGCAGCCGGGACAGGGGTTTTGGCTACACCTTC. The full variable domain, completed using reference TRBV7-9 and TRBJ1-2, is DTGVSQNPRHKITKRGQNVTFRCDPISEHNRLYWYRQTLGQGPEFLTYFQNEAQLEKSRLLSDRFSAERPKGSFSTLEIQRTEQGDSAMYLCASSRDRGFGYTFGSGTRLTVV.

This clone came up a few times. V gene TRBV27 combines with J gene TRBJ1-5; no clear D. This CDR3 is 13 amino acids long. CDR1 and CDR2 from the germline V gene are MNHEY and SMNVEV (reference sequence). Trimming shortened V by 0 bases and J by 6 bases, and 6 bases separated the two germline ends. The CDR3 region is CASSLSRAQPQHF. The CDR3 DNA reads TGTGCCAGCAGTTTATCGAGGGCTCAGCCCCAGCATTTT.

V gene TRBV14 combines with J gene TRBJ2-5, with 9 positions matching TRBD2. Trimming at V came to 0 bases and at J to 4 bases, leaving 6 bases not matched to a gene. The CDR3 is 16 residues long. CDR1 is SGHDN and CDR2 is FVKESK in the germline V gene. CDR3 amino acids: CASSQEAGGPRETQYF. As DNA, the CDR3 is TGTGCCAGCAGCCAAGAGGCGGGGGGGCCCAGAGAGACCCAGTACTTC.

The J gene is TRBJ1-1, the V gene TRBV11-2, with 11 bases fitting TRBD1. This CDR3 has 14 residues. With 4 bases clipped from V and 3 bases from J, the junction kept 1 base outside the gene matches. Germline V gene lookup returns CDR1 SGHAT and CDR2 FQNNGV. CDR3 amino acids: CASSWDRGDTEAFF. In DNA, the CDR3 is TGTGCCAGCAGCTGGGACAGGGGGGACACTGAAGCTTTCTTT.

The rearrangement links TRBV29-1 to TRBJ2-7; 11 bases are shared with TRBD2. The CDR3 spans 17 residues. Losses at the gene ends were 3 bases for V and 4 bases for J; bases not matched to a gene: 14. Germline CDR1 SQVTM, CDR2 ANQGSEA. For the CDR3, the DNA is TGCAGCGTTGACAAAGGAGGAACTAGCGGGAGTATTTACGAGCAGTACTTC. Its protein product is CSVDKGGTSGSIYEQYF.

The chain has TRBV27 and TRBJ1-6; D gene uncertain. V was shortened by 3 bases and J by 12 bases, with 9 bases between the two germline ends. The CDR3 extends over 12 amino acids. CDR1 is MNHEY and CDR2 is SMNVEV in the germline V gene (reference sequence). DNA of the CDR3: TGTGCCAGCAGTTTTTCTCCTCGACCCCTCCACTTT. Translated: CASSFSPRPLHF.

This sequence joins TRBV7-2 and TRBJ2-3, with 10 bases fitting TRBD2. The CDR3 is 17 residues long. The germline gives CDR1 SGHTA, CDR2 FQGNSA. Trimming at V came to 1 base and at J to 4 bases, leaving 8 bases not matched to a gene. The CDR3 sequence is CASSLEITSGVADTQYF. The CDR3 coding sequence is TGTGCCAGCAGCTTAGAAATTACTAGCGGGGTGGCAGATACGCAGTATTTT.

This chain links TRBV14 with TRBJ1-1; D possibly corresponds to TRBD1 (6 bases). With 6 bases removed from V and 1 base from J, the gap between germline ends came to 15 bases. Germline lookup yields CDR1 SGHDN and CDR2 FVKESK. This CDR3 is built from 15 residues. The CDR3 loop is CASSLVQGRNTEAFF. CDR3 sequence (DNA): TGTGCCAGCAGTTTAGTTCAGGGGCGGAACACTGAAGCTTTCTTT.

The genes are TRBV6-5 and TRBJ2-7; D may be TRBD1 (5 bases). CDR3 length equals 12 residues. CDR1 and CDR2 from the germline V gene are MNHEY and SVGAGI. The V end was cut by 6 bases, the J end by 4 bases, with 10 bases between. The CDR3 loop is CASSSDTYEQYF. CDR3 nucleotide sequence: TGTGCCAGCAGCTCGGACACTTACGAGCAGTACTTC.

The gene calls are TRBV28 and TRBJ1-3; a possible D gene is TRBD1 (5 bases). The CDR3 sequence is 16 residues long. V was clipped by 5 bases and J by 6 bases, with 20 bases between them. CDR1 is MDHEN and CDR2 is SYDVKM in the germline V gene. CDR3 amino acids: CASSARYGGILNTIYF. The CDR3 region has the DNA TGTGCCAGCAGTGCTCGGTACGGGGGAATCTTAAACACCATATATTTT.

This clone was found a few times. The V gene is TRBV7-9, the J gene TRBJ2-1; 10 bases align to TRBD2. Germline lookup yields CDR1 SEHNR and CDR2 FQNEAQ (reference sequence). The V segment lost 6 bases and the J segment 10 bases; nucleotides outside the gene matches: 6. The CDR3 is 13 amino acids. CDR3 in DNA: TGTGCCAGCAGGAGCGGGAGGGCCGAGGAGCAGTTCTTC. Amino acids: CASRSGRAEEQFF.

The chain recombines TRBV28 with TRBJ2-2; 7 nucleotides agree with TRBD2. Germline V gene lookup returns CDR1 MDHEN and CDR2 SYDVKM. The CDR3 contains 15 residues. The J segment lost 4 bases and the V segment lost 10 bases, leaving 12 bases of the junction unmatched. The CDR3 is CATLGGGQGTGELFF. CDR3 nucleotides: TGTGCCACTCTTGGGGGAGGGCAGGGCACCGGGGAGCTGTTTTTT.